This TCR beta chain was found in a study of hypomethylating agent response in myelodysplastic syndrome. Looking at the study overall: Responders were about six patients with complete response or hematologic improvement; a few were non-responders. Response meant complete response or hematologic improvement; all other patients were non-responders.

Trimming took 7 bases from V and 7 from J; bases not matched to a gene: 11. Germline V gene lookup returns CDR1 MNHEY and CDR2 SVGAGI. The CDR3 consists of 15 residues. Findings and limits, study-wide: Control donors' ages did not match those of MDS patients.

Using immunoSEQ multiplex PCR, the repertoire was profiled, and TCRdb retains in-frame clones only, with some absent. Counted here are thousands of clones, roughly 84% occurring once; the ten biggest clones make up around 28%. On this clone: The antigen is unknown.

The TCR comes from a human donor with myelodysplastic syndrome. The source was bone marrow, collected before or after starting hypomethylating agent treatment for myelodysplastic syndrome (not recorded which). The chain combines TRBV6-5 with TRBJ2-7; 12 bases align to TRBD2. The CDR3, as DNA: TGTGCCAGCACCAAATGGACTAGCGGGAATGGGGAGCAGTACTTC. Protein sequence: CASTKWTSGNGEQYF.